The entry below describes one T cell receptor beta chain. Its antigen is currently unknown. The sample originates from a study of shared clonotypes between healthy human individuals. Study context: Contributing individuals were a couple of females and a few males aged 18 to 49.

The study, taken as a whole, reports: The study drew on few donors, limiting represented genetic and exposure-history diversity. All-four-donor shared clonotypes had higher generation probabilities than non-shared clonotypes did.

Healthy and HIV-negative, the adult donors had no recent acute infections or vaccinations. The CDR3 extends over 15 amino acids. CDR1 is MDHEN, CDR2 SYDVKM, per germline. Trimming removed 7 bases from V and 7 bases from J, with 22 bases in between. Produced via immunoSEQ multiplex PCR; TCRdb's table is partial and in-frame only. Of some 1,400,000 clones in the sample, more than 95% were seen once. This chain uses TRBV28 with TRBJ1-2; TRBD1 is a possible D gene (6 bases). Sequenced: naive CD4+ T cells sorted from blood. Subset given: CD45RA+ positively selected. The TCR sequence derives from a man aged 25-45 years in good health. The CDR3 spells CASTGHGGHGGGYTF. In nucleotides, the CDR3 is TGTGCCAGCACTGGGCACGGGGGGCACGGTGGTGGCTACACCTTC.